Presented here are 24 T cell receptor beta chains from one specimen sequenced in a study of blood T cells in healthy people across ages. Sample-barcoded 5' priming and a J-beta primer mix drove a second PCR of roughly 7 to 11 cycles. TCRdb re-called the 5' RACE reads with MiXCR, one entry per CDR3 protein. Among almost 1 million distinct CDR3 sequences, about 51% were seen once, and the ten largest hold 20% to 25%. Sequencing was carried out using blood. The receptors shown here come from a woman aged 60 to 75 in good health.

This chain connects TRBV3-1 to TRBJ2-1, with 8 bases lining up with TRBD1. Germline V lookup: CDR1 LGHDT, CDR2 YNNKEL (reference sequence). Unmatched junction bases numbered 4, after V lost 1 base and J lost 5 bases. CDR3 length equals 15 residues. The CDR3 loop reads CASSQGRTGNNEQFF. The CDR3 DNA reads TGTGCCAGCAGCCAAGGACGGACAGGGAACAATGAGCAGTTCTTC.

The V and J genes are TRBV6-5 and TRBJ2-7, with TRBD1 as a possible D gene (6 bases). V lost 6 bases to trimming and J lost 0 bases, with 12 bases between them. CDR3 length equals 14 residues. CDR1 and CDR2 (germline): MNHEY, SVGAGI. The DNA of the CDR3 is TGTGCCAGCAGCCGGACAGACCTCTCCTACGAGCAGTACTTC. This translates into CASSRTDLSYEQYF.

The chain uses TRBV7-6 and TRBJ2-3, with 12 bases aligning to TRBD2. Germline V gene lookup returns CDR1 SGHVS and CDR2 FNYEAQ. This CDR3 spans 17 amino acids. The trim removed 6 bases at V and 6 bases at J, leaving 13 bases unmatched. The CDR3: CASRLGTSGYLSDTQYF. The CDR3 DNA sequence: TGTGCCAGCAGGTTGGGGACTAGCGGGTATTTGTCGGATACGCAGTATTTT.

The chain recombines TRBV28 with TRBJ2-7; 7 nucleotides line up with TRBD2. Germline V gene data show CDR1 as MDHEN and CDR2 as SYDVKM. This CDR3 is built from 15 residues. The V segment lost 6 bases and the J segment 4 bases; nucleotides outside the gene matches: 12. CDR3 DNA sequence: TGTGCCAGCAGCTCCCCGGGACTAACTATTTACGAGCAGTACTTC. The encoded protein is CASSSPGLTIYEQYF.

This clonotype occurred a few times. The rearrangement uses TRBV6-2 or TRBV6-3 and TRBJ2-6; D gene ambiguous. V lost 4 bases to trimming and J lost 0 bases, with 10 bases between them. CDR1 is MNHEY, CDR2 SVGEGT, per germline. The CDR3 is made up of 16 amino acids. The CDR3 is CASSSYQSSGANVLTF. The DNA of the CDR3 is TGTGCCAGCAGTTCATATCAGAGCTCTGGGGCCAACGTCCTGACTTTC.

The chain joins TRBV28 to TRBJ2-7, with 11 bases aligning to TRBD1. CDR1 and CDR2 (germline): MDHEN, SYDVKM. The V and J ends lost 6 bases and 7 bases, in that order; junction bases with no gene match: 11. CDR3 length: 15 residues. The CDR3 DNA follows: TGTGCCAGCAGAACATCGGGACAGGGGGGCAATGAGCAGTACTTC. Translation: CASRTSGQGGNEQYF.

The V and J genes are TRBV4-2 and TRBJ2-1, with 13 bases identical to TRBD2. CDR3 size: 18 residues. The germline gives CDR1 LGHNA, CDR2 YNFKEQ. J lost 3 bases, V lost 5 bases, and 10 bases had no gene match. CDR3 in amino acids: CASSIQLGTSGNYNEQFF. The CDR3, as DNA: TGTGCCAGCAGCATCCAATTAGGGACTAGCGGGAACTACAATGAGCAGTTCTTC.

The sample holds a few counts of this clonotype. The chain couples TRBV10-1 to TRBJ1-5; D not resolved. V was pared by 0 bases and J by 13 bases, with 13 bases between. CDR3 size: 13 residues. CDR1 and CDR2 (germline): WNHNN, SYGVQD (reference sequence). The CDR3 DNA is TGCGCCAGCAGTGAGTCGACTCTCGGGGTACAGCATTTT. It is translated as CASSESTLGVQHF.

This clonotype turned up a few times. V and J are TRBV10-3 and TRBJ2-3; the D is unclear. Trimming left V 0 bases short and J 6 bases short, with 19 bases between. CDR1 is ENHRY and CDR2 is SYGVKD in the germline V gene. The CDR3 covers 17 residues. The CDR3 protein is CAISESERVRNVDTQYF. The DNA for the CDR3 is TGTGCCATCAGTGAGTCAGAGAGAGTTAGAAACGTTGATACGCAGTATTTT.

J is TRBJ2-2 and V is TRBV4-1, with 7 bases that match TRBD1. J lost 0 bases, V lost 1 base, and 11 bases had no gene match. The CDR3 contains 19 residues. Germline V gene lookup returns CDR1 MGHRA and CDR2 YSYEKL. The CDR3 loop reads CASSQGAGTARPNTGELFF. In nucleotides, the CDR3 is TGCGCCAGCAGCCAAGGAGCCGGGACAGCACGACCGAACACCGGGGAGCTGTTTTTT.

This clonotype was observed a handful of times. This rearrangement joins TRBV29-1 to TRBJ2-3; 7 nucleotides align to TRBD2. Germline-derived CDR1 and CDR2 are SQVTM and ANQGSEA. Germline trimming cut 3 bases from V and 8 bases from J; bases unmatched to any gene: 5. The CDR3 length is 12 residues. The DNA for the CDR3 is TGCAGCGTTGATTTGGGGAGGGGTACGCAGTATTTT. This sequence encodes CSVDLGRGTQYF.

This chain joins TRBV28 and TRBJ2-7; TRBD1 matches 12 bases. The junction had 6 bases not matched to a gene; V was cut back by 7 bases and J by 5 bases. CDR3 size: 14 residues. CDR1 is MDHEN and CDR2 is SYDVKM in the germline V gene. CDR3 sequence (DNA): TGTGCCAGCAACACCGGGACAGGGGGCAACGAGCAGTACTTC. The encoded protein is CASNTGTGGNEQYF.

The chain uses TRBV20-1 and TRBJ1-5, with TRBD1 matching 7 bases. Trimming removed 0 bases from V and 4 bases from J; junction bases left unmatched: 3. This CDR3 spans 14 amino acids. From germline, CDR1 is DFQATT and CDR2 SNEGSKA (reference sequence). The CDR3 DNA is TGCAGTGCTAGAGATTTCAGGGGGAATCAGCCCCAGCATTTT. Its protein product is CSARDFRGNQPQHF.

This clonotype was counted only a few times. The chain couples TRBV4-2 to TRBJ2-1; TRBD2 is a possible D gene (6 bases). The V gene's germline CDR1 is LGHNA and CDR2 YNFKEQ. The CDR3 has 17 amino acids. The V and J ends lost 0 bases and 3 bases respectively, with 15 bases between them. The CDR3 sequence is CASSQEFRERIYNEQFF. CDR3 coding DNA: TGTGCCAGCAGCCAAGAGTTCCGGGAGCGAATCTACAATGAGCAGTTCTTC.

This clonotype was observed a few times. This chain uses TRBV6-6 with TRBJ2-3; 7 nucleotides align to TRBD2. The V segment lost 7 bases and the J segment 4 bases; nucleotides outside the gene matches: 8. This CDR3 comprises 14 residues. Per the germline V gene, CDR1 is MNHNY and CDR2 is SVGAGI (reference sequence). The CDR3 sequence is CASKVTGGSDTQYF. In DNA form, the CDR3 reads TGTGCCAGCAAAGTAACCGGGGGGTCAGATACGCAGTATTTT.

The chain couples TRBV10-3 to TRBJ2-4, with 9 bases identical to TRBD1. The DNA end is more similar to TRBJ2-7, so the J call may be wrong. Germline V gene data show CDR1 as ENHRY and CDR2 as SYGVKD. This CDR3 region has 15 residues. The CDR3 loop is CAISERPGQGIEQYF. In DNA form, the CDR3 reads TGTGCCATCAGTGAACGCCCGGGACAGGGAATCGAGCAGTACTTC.

This clonotype was recorded only once. V gene TRBV27 combines with J gene TRBJ2-2; D gene uncertain. Germline CDR1 MNHEY, CDR2 SMNVEV (reference sequence). This CDR3 is 14 amino acids long. V lost 8 bases and J 6 bases, leaving 16 bases between the germline ends. DNA of the CDR3: TGTGCCAGCCAGATTAGCCCTGGTTCCGGGGAGCTGTTTTTT. The encoded protein is CASQISPGSGELFF.

The rearrangement uses TRBV4-2 and TRBJ1-4; D gene ambiguous. CDR1 is LGHNA, CDR2 YNFKEQ, per germline. V gave up 5 bases and J gave up 0 bases, with 13 bases separating them. The CDR3 is 16 amino acids. CDR3 nucleotides: TGTGCCAGCAGCTTGGCCCTCGGGACAACTAATGAAAAACTGTTTTTT. Translating gives CASSLALGTTNEKLFF.

With respect to this clonotype: This may stem from a read error, because a much larger clone lies one nucleotide away. The chain links TRBV7-2 to TRBJ2-7; no firm D call. Germline lookup yields CDR1 SGHTA and CDR2 FQGNSA. This CDR3 has 12 residues. CDR3 loop: CANSLFRNEQYF. The CDR3 nucleotides read TGTGCCAACAGCTTATTTAGAAACGAGCAGTACTTC.

This clonotype was observed a few times. The chain carries TRBV4-1 and TRBJ2-1; maybe TRBD2 (6 bases). Germline V gene lookup returns CDR1 MGHRA and CDR2 YSYEKL. The V end was cut by 0 bases, the J end by 0 bases, with 15 bases between. There are 18 residues in the CDR3. This chain's CDR3 is CASSQDGSGLSSYNEQFF. In DNA, the CDR3 is TGCGCCAGCAGCCAAGATGGGTCGGGACTTAGCTCCTACAATGAGCAGTTCTTC.

This rearrangement joins TRBV6-5 to TRBJ2-2; 12 positions match TRBD1. Germline CDR1 is MNHEY and CDR2 is SVGAGI. This CDR3 comprises 12 residues. Unmatched junction bases numbered 5, after V lost 8 bases and J lost 13 bases. This CDR3 reads CASRGTGGGLFF. CDR3 nucleotide sequence: TGTGCCAGCCGAGGGACAGGGGGCGGGCTGTTTTTT.

The chain couples TRBV20-1 to TRBJ2-3, with 12 bases fitting TRBD2. Unmatched junction bases numbered 6, after V lost 6 bases and J lost 8 bases. Germline-derived CDR1 and CDR2 are DFQATT and SNEGSKA (reference sequence). There are 13 residues in the CDR3. The CDR3 region is CSASLAGGSTQYF. CDR3 coding DNA: TGCAGTGCAAGTCTAGCGGGAGGGAGTACGCAGTATTTT.

DNA of the CDR3: TGTGCCACCAGCTCCCCGGAGATGGCTCCTGGGGCCAACGTCCTGACTTTC. It encodes CATSSPEMAPGANVLTF. The chain is built from TRBV15 and TRBJ2-6; D gene ambiguous. This CDR3 has 17 amino acids. Germline CDR1 is LNHNV and CDR2 is YYDKDF (reference sequence). V was shortened by 5 bases and J by 2 bases, with 16 bases between the two germline ends.

V usage is TRBV24-1 and J usage is TRBJ2-5; D call uncertain. This CDR3 is 13 amino acids long. In germline, CDR1 is KGHDR, CDR2 SFDVKD. V lost 6 bases and J lost 5, with 12 bases in between. CDR3 sequence (DNA): TGTGCCACCAGTCCCCTGGGTTTTGAGACCCAGTACTTC. Protein: CATSPLGFETQYF.